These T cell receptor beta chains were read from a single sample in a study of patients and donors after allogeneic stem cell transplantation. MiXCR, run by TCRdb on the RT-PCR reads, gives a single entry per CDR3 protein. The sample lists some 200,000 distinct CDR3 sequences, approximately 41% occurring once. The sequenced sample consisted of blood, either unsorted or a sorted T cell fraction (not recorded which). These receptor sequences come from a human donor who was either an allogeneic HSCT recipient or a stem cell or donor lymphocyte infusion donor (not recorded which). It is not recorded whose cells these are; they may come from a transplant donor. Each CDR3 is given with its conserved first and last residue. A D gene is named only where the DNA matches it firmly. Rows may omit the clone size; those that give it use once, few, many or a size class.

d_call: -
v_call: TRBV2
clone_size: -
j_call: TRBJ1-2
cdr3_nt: TGTGCCAGCAGTTACAGCGCGGGGATCAACTATGGCTACACCTTC
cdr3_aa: CASSYSAGINYGYTF

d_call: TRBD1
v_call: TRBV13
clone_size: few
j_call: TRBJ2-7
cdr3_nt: TGTGCCAGCAGCCCCGGGACAGGGGGACCCTACGAGCAGTACTTC
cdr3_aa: CASSPGTGGPYEQYF

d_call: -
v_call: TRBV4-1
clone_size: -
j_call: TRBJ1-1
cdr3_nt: TGCGCCAGCAGCCCTAGGGCCTCACTTACTCAGATGAACACTGAAGCTTTCTTT
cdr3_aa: CASSPRASLTQMNTEAFF

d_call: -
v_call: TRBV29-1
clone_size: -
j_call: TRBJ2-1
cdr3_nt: TGCAGCGCAGCAGGGGGGTTGAGCAATGAGCAGTTCTTC
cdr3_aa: CSAAGGLSNEQFF

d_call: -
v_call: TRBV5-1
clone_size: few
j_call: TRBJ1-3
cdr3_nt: TGCGCCAGCAGCTTGGAGCCTGTAGGGAACACCATATATTTT
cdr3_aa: CASSLEPVGNTIYF

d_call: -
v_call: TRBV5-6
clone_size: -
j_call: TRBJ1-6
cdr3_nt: TGTGCCAGCAGCATAACGGGACACAGGAGCTCCTATAATTCACCCCTCCACTTT
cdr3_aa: CASSITGHRSSYNSPLHF

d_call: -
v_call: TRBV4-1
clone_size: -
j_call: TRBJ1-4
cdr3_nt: TGCGCCAGCAGCCAAGAGACAAGGGGGGGTGAAAAACTGTTTTTT
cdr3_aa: CASSQETRGGEKLFF

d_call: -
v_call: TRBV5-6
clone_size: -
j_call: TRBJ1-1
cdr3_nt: TGTGCCAGCAGCCCTAGGACAGCCATGAACACTGAAGCTTTCTTT
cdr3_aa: CASSPRTAMNTEAFF

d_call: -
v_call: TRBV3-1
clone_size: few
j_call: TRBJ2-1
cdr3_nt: TGTGCCAGCAGCCTCGATAAAGACAATGAGCAGTTCTTC
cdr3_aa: CASSLDKDNEQFF

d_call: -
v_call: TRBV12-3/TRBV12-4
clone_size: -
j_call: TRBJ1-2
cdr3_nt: TGTGCCAGCAGTACAGGGACAATAAATGGCTACACCTTC
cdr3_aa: CASSTGTINGYTF

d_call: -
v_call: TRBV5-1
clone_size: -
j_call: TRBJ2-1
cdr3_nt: TGCGCCAGCAGCTTGGGCCACATGGGTGAGCAGTTCTTC
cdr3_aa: CASSLGHMGEQFF

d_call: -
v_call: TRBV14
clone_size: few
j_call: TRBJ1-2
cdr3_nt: TGTGCCAGCAGCCAAAGGCTGCATGGCTACACCTTC
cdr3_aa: CASSQRLHGYTF

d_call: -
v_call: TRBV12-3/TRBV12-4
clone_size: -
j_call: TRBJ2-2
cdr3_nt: TGTGCCAGCAGTCCCCGGAGGGAGGCCGGGGAGCTGTTTTTT
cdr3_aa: CASSPRREAGELFF

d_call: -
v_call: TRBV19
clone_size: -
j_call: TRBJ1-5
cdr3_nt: TGTGCCAGTAGTACCAGCCACGGGGGCAATCAGCCCCAGCATTTT
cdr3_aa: CASSTSHGGNQPQHF

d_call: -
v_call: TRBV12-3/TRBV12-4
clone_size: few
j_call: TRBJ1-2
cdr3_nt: TGTGCCAGCAGTTTAAGACAGGCCTATGGCTACACCTTC
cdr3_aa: CASSLRQAYGYTF

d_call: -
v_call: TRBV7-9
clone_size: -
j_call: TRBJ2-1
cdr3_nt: TGTGCCAGCAGCTTGGGAGTAGTGGCCTACAATGAGCAGTTCTTC
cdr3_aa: CASSLGVVAYNEQFF

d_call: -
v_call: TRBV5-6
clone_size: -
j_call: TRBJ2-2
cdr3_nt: TGTGCCAGCAGCTTATCTCTTGGGGGGAACACCGGGGAGCTGTTTTTT
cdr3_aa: CASSLSLGGNTGELFF

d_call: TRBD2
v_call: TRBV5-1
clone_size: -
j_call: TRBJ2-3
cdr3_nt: TGCGCCAGCACTCAAGGGCTAGCGGGAGACCCCGATACGCAGTATTTT
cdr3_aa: CASTQGLAGDPDTQYF

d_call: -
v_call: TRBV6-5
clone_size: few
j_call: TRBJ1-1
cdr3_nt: TGTGCCAGCAGCGCAGGGACTGAAGCTTTCTTT
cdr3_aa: CASSAGTEAFF

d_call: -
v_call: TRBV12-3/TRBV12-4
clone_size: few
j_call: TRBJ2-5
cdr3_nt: TGTGCCAGCCGTTTGCCGGGGGGCCGGGAGACCCAGTACTTC
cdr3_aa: CASRLPGGRETQYF

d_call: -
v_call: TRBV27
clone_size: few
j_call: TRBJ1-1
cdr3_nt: TGTGCCAGCAGTTTCGGGGCAGAGAACACTGAAGCTTTCTTT
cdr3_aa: CASSFGAENTEAFF

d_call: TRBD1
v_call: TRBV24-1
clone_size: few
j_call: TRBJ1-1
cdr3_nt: TGTGCCACCAGTGAAGGGGGCGCCCCCGGGGGAGCTTTCTTT
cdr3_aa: CATSEGGAPGGAFF

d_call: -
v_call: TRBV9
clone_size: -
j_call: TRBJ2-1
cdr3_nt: TGTGCCAGCAGCGTAGCCAGCGGGCGTAACAATGAGCAGTTCTTC
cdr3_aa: CASSVASGRNNEQFF

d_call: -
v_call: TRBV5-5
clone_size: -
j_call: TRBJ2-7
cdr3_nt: TGTGCCAGCAGCTTGGCAGGGAGGACGAACGAGCAGTACTTC
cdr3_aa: CASSLAGRTNEQYF

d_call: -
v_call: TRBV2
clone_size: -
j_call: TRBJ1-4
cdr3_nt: TGTGCCAGCAGTGATCTGGGAACGGGACTTGAAAAACTGTTTTTT
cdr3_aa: CASSDLGTGLEKLFF

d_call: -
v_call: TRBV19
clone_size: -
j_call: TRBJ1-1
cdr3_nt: TGTGCCAGTAGCAGGGGCCACACTGAAGCTTTCTTT
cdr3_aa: CASSRGHTEAFF

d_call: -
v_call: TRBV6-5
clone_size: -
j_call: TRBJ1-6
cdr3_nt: TGTGCCAGCACCTCGGGTCCGGAGCGCCTCCACTTT
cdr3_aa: CASTSGPERLHF

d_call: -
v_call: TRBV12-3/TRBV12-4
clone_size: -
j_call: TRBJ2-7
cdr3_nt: TGTGCCAGCAGTTACGGGTTTCACGAGCAGTACTTC
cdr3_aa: CASSYGFHEQYF

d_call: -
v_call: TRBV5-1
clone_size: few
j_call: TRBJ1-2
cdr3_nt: TGCGCCAGCAGCTTGTTCAGGGGAACTAACTATGGCTACACCTTC
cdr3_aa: CASSLFRGTNYGYTF

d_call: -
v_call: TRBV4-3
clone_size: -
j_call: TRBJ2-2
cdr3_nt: TGCGCCAGCAGCCAAGCGGTAATGAGCACCGGGGAGCTGTTTTTT
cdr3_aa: CASSQAVMSTGELFF

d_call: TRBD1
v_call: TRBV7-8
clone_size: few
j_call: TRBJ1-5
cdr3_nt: TGTGCCAGCAGCTTGATTGCAGGGGGCGGTCAGCCCCAGCATTTT
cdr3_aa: CASSLIAGGGQPQHF

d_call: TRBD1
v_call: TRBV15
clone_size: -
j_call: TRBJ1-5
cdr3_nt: TGTGCCACCAGCGGCGCTACAGGGGTCAATCAGCCCCAGCATTTT
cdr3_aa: CATSGATGVNQPQHF

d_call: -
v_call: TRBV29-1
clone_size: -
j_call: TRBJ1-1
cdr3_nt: TGCAGCGTATACGGTCGATCAACTGAAGCTTTCTTT
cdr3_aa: CSVYGRSTEAFF

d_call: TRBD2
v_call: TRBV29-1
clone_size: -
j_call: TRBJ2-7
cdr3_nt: TGCAGCGTGACACCTTTAGCGGGTGCTTACGAGCAGTACTTC
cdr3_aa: CSVTPLAGAYEQYF

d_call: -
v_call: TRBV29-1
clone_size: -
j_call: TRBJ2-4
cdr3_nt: TGCAGCGTTGTTGCGGGAGCCAAAAACATTCAGTACTTC
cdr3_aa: CSVVAGAKNIQYF

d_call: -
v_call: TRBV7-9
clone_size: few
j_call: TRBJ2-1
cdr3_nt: TGTGCCAGCAGCTTAGGCGGGGCCCTGTACAATGAGCAGTTCTTC
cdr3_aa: CASSLGGALYNEQFF

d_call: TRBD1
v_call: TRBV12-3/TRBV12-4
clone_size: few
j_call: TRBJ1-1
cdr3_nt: TGTGCCAGCAGTCTACCGGGACAGGTTAATACTGAAGCTTTCTTT
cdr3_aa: CASSLPGQVNTEAFF

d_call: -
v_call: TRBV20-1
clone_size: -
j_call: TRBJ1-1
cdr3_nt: TGCAGTGCAAGAGGTCGTATGAACACTGAAGCTTTCTTT
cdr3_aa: CSARGRMNTEAFF

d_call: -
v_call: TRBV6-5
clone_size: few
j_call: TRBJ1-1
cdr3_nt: TGTGCCAGCAGTTACTCGACCATGAACACTGAAGCTTTCTTT
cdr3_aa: CASSYSTMNTEAFF

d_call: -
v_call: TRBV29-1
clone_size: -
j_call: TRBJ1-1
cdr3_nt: TGCAGCGTTGATCGGCAGGCGACGAACACTGAAGCTTTCTTT
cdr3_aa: CSVDRQATNTEAFF

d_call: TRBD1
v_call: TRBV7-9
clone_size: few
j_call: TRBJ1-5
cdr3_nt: TGTGCCAGCAGCTTCCGCTATAACGGAACAGGGGGATACAATCAGCCCCAGCATTTT
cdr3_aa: CASSFRYNGTGGYNQPQHF

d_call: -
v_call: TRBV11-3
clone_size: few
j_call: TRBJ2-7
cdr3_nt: TGTGCCAGCAGCTGGACAGATTACGAGCAGTACTTC
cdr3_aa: CASSWTDYEQYF

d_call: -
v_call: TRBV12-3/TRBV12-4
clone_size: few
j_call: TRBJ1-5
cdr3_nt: TGTGCCAGCAGTTTAGGTCTATCTGGGGGCCAGCCCCAGCATTTT
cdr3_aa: CASSLGLSGGQPQHF

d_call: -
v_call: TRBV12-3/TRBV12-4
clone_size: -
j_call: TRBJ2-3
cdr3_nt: TGTGCCAGCAGCCCCGGGATTAGCACAGATACGCAGTATTTT
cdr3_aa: CASSPGISTDTQYF

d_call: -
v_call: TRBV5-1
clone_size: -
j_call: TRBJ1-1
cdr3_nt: TGCGCCAGCAGCGTATCCGGGACACTAAACACTGAAGCTTTCTTT
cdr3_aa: CASSVSGTLNTEAFF

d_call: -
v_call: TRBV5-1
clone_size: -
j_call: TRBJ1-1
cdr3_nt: TGCGCCAGCAGCTTGGCGTTGATGAACACTGAAGCTTTCTTT
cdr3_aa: CASSLALMNTEAFF

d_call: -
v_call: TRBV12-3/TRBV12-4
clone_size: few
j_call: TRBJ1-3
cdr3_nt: TGTGCCAGCACCTCCAGTACCATATATTTT
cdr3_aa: CASTSSTIYF

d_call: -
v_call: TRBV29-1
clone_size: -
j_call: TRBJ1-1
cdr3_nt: TGCAGCGTTGGAAGGCAGGCGAACACTGAAGCTTTCTTT
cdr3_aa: CSVGRQANTEAFF

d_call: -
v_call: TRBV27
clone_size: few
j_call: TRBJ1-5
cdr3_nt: TGTGCCAGCAGTTCCGAAAATAGCAATCAGCCCCAGCATTTT
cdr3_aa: CASSSENSNQPQHF

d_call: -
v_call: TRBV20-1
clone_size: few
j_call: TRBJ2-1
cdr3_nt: TGCAGTGCTTCTCGGACTGGTGAGCAGTTCTTC
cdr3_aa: CSASRTGEQFF

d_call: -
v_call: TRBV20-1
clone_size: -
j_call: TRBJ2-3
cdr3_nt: TGCAGTGCTAGATTCTATGCAACAGATACGCAGTATTTT
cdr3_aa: CSARFYATDTQYF

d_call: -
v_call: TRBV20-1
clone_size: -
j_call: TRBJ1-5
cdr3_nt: TGCAGTGCTAGAGTATTAACGGGGGATGAACAGCCCCAGCATTTT
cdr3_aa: CSARVLTGDEQPQHF

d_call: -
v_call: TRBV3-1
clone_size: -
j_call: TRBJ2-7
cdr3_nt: TGTGCCAGCAGCCAAGGGCCCACACCCACCTACGAGCAGTACTTC
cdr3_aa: CASSQGPTPTYEQYF

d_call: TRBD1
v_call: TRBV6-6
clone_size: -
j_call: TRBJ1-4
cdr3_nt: TGTGCCAGCAGTTTCCGGGACAGGGGTCCTAATGAAAAACTGTTTTTT
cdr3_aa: CASSFRDRGPNEKLFF